This paragraph reports one T cell receptor (beta chain). Its specificity is unknown. TCRdb keeps only in-frame clones here, not all; method: immunoSEQ multiplex PCR. The sample consists of around 170,000 clones, around nine tenths of them appearing once. This entry is derived from a study of T cell responses to AZD1222 COVID-19 vaccine. Overall study results and limits: It should be noted that donors were predominantly white British and more often female, and clonal diversity was possibly underestimated.

This TCR was recovered from an adult who received the AZD1222 COVID-19 vaccine. Sample: peripheral blood, taken 28 days after the second AZD1222 dose.

This CDR3 reads CASSHPQGSGGAREQYF. The DNA for the CDR3 is TGTGCCAGCAGCCACCCCCAGGGGAGCGGGGGGGCCCGGGAGCAGTACTTC. The chain is built from TRBV4-2 and TRBJ2-7; 10 bases are shared with TRBD2. This CDR3 is 17 amino acids long. The germline V gene encodes CDR1 LGHNA and CDR2 YNFKEQ. Trimming took 3 bases from V and 7 from J; bases not matched to a gene: 15.